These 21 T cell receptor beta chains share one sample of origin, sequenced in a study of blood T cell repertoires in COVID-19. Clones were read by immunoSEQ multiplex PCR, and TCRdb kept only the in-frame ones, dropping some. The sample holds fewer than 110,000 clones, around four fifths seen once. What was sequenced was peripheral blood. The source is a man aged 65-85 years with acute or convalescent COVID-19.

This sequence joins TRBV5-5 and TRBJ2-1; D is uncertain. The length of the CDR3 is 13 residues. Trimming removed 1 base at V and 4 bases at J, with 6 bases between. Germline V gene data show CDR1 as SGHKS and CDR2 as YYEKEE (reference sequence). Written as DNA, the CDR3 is TGTGCCAGCAGCTTGCCGGAGTACAATGAGCAGTTCTTC. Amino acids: CASSLPEYNEQFF.

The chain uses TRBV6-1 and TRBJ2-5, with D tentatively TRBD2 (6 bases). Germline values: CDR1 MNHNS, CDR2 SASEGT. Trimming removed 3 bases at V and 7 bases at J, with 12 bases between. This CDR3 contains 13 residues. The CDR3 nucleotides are TGTGCCAGCAGTGATAGGACCGGGGGGACCCAGTACTTC. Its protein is CASSDRTGGTQYF.

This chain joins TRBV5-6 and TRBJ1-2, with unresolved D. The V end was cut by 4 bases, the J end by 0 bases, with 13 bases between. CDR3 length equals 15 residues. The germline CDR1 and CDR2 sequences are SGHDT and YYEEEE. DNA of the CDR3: TGTGCCAGCAGCACGACAACCGCTTCTAACTATGGCTACACCTTC. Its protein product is CASSTTTASNYGYTF.

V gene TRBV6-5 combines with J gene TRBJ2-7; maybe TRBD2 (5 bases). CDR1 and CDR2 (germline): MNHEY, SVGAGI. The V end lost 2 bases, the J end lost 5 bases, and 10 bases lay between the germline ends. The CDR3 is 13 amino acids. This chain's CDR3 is CASSYNEGHEQYF. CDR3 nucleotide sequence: TGTGCCAGCAGTTACAATGAGGGCCACGAGCAGTACTTC.

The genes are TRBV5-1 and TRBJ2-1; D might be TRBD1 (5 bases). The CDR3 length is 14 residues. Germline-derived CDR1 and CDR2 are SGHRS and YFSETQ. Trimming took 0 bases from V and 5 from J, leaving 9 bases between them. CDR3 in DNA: TGCGCCAGCAGCTTGGTACCAGGGAACAATGAGCAGTTCTTC. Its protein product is CASSLVPGNNEQFF.

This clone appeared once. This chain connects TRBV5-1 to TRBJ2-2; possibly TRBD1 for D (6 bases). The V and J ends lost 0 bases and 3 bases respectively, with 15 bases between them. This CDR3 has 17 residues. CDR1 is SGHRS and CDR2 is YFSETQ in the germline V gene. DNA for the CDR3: TGCGCCAGCAGCTTGGTATCAGCAGGGGATTACACCGGGGAGCTGTTTTTT. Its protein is CASSLVSAGDYTGELFF.

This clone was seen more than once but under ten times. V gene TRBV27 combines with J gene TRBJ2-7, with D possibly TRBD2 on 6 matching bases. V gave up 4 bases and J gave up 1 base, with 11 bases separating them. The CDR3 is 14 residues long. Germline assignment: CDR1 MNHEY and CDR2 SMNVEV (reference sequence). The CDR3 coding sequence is TGTGCCAGCAGTTCCGGGGGTTGGTCCTACGAGCAGTACTTC. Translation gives CASSSGGWSYEQYF.

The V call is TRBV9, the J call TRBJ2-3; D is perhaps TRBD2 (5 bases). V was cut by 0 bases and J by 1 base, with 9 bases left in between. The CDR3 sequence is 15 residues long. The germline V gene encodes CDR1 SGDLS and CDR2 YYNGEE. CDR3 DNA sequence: TGTGCCAGCAGCGTAGGAGGGTGGGGCACAGATACGCAGTATTTT. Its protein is CASSVGGWGTDTQYF.

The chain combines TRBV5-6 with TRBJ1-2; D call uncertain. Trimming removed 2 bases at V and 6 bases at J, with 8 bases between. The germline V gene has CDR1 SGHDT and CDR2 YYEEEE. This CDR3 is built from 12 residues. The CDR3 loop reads CASSFSADGYTF. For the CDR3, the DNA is TGTGCCAGCAGCTTTTCTGCGGATGGCTACACCTTC.

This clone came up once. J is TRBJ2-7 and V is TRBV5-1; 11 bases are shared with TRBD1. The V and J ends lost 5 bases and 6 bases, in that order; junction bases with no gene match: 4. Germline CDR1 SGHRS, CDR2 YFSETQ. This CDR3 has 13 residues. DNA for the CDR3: TGCGCCAGCAGAACCGGGACAGGGGGCGAGCAGTACTTC. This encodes CASRTGTGGEQYF. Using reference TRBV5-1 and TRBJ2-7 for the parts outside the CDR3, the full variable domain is KAGVTQTPRYLIKTRGQQVTLSCSPISGHRSVSWYQQTPGQGLQFLFEYFSETQRNKGNFPGRFSGRQFSNSRSEMNVSTLELGDSALYLCASRTGTGGEQYFGPGTRLTVT.

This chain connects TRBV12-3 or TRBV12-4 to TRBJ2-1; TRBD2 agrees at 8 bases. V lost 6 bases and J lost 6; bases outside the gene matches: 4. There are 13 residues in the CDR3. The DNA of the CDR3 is TGTGCCAGCAGCGGACTAGCCGCCAATGAGCAGTTCTTC. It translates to CASSGLAANEQFF.

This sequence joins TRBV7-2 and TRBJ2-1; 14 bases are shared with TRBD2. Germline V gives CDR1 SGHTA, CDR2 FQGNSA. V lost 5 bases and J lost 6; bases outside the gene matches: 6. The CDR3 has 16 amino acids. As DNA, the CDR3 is TGTGCCAGCAGCCCGATGGGACTAGCGGGGGTCAATGAGCAGTTCTTC. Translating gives CASSPMGLAGVNEQFF.

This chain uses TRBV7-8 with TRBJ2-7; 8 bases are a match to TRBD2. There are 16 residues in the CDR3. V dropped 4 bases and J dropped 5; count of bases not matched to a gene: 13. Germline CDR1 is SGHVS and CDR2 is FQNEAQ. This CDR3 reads CASSSSGGRWSHEQYF. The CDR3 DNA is TGTGCCAGCAGCTCCAGCGGGGGACGGTGGTCCCACGAGCAGTACTTC.

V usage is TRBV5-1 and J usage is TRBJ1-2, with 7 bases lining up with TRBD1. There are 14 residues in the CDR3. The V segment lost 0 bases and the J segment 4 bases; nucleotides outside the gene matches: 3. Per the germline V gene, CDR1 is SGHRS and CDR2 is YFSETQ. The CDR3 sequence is CASSLVPGGYGYTF. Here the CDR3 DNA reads TGCGCCAGCAGCTTGGTGCCAGGGGGCTATGGCTACACCTTC.

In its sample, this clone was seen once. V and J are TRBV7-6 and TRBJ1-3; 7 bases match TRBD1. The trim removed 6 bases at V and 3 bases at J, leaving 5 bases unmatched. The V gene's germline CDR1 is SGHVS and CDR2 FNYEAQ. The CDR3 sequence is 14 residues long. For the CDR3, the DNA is TGTGCCAGCAGTCCCGGGACAGATGGAAACACCATATATTTT. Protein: CASSPGTDGNTIYF.

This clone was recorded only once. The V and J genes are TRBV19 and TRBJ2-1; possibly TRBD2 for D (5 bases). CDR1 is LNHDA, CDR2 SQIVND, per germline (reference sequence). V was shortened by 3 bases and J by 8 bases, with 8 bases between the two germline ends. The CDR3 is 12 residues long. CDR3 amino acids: CASSIVGDEQFF. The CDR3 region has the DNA TGTGCCAGTAGTATTGTGGGAGATGAGCAGTTCTTC.

The CDR3 bases are TGTGCCAGTAGTAGAGGATTTCCCTCTGGGGCCAACGTCCTGACTTTC. Amino acids: CASSRGFPSGANVLTF. This chain uses TRBV19 with TRBJ2-6; D unclear. Germline CDR1 reads LNHDA; CDR2 reads SQIVND (reference sequence). This CDR3 has 16 residues. V was pared by 4 bases and J by 0 bases, with 10 bases between.

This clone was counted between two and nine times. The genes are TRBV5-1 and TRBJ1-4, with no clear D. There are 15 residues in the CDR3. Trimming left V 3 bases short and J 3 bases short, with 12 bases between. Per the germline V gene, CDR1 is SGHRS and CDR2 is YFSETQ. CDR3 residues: CASSSTTYPNEKLFF. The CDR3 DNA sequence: TGCGCCAGCAGCTCCACTACCTATCCTAATGAAAAACTGTTTTTT.

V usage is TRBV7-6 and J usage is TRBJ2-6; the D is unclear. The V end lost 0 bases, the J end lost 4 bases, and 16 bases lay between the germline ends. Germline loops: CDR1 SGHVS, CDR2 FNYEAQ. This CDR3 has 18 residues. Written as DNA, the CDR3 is TGTGCCAGCAGCTTAGCGGTAGGCGGCCCCTCCGGGGCCAACGTCCTGACTTTC. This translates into CASSLAVGGPSGANVLTF.

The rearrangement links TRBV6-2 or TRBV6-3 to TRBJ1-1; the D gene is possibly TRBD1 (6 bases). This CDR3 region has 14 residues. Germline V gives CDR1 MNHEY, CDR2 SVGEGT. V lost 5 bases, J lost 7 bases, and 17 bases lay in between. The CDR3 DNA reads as TGTGCCAGCAGTCTCTTAGGGGGTCGCGGTGAAGCTTTCTTT. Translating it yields CASSLLGGRGEAFF.

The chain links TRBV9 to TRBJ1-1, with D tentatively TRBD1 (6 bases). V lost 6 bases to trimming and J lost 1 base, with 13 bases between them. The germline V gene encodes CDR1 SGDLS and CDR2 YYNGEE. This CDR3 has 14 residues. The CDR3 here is CASTPGARNTEAFF. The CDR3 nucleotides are TGTGCCAGCACCCCAGGGGCTCGGAACACTGAAGCTTTCTTT.